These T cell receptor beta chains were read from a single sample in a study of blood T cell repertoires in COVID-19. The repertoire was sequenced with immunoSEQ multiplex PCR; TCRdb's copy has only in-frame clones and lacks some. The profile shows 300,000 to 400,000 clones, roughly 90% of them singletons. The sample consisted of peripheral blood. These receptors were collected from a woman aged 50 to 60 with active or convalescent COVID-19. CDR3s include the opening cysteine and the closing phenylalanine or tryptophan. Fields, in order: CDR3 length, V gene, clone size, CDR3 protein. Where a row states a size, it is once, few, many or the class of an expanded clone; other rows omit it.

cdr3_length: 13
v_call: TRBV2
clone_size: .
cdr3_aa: CASRQIAGRPPYF

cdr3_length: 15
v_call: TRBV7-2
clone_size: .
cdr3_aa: CASSPGPRLAHEQYF

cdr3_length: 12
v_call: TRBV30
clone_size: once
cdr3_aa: CASGQGNQPQHF

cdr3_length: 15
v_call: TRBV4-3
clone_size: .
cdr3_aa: CASSLGMGQVNEQFF

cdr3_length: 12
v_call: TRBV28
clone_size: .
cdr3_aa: CASSTPSYEQYF

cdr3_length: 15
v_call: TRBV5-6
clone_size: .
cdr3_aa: CASSPRDGLTYEQYF

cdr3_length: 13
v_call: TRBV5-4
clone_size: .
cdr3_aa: CASSLQGSRELFF

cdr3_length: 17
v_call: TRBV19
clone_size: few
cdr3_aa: CASSIAVAEYSNQPQHF

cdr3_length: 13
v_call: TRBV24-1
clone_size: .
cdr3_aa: CATSHSGADTQYF

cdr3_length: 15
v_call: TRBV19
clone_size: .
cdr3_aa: CASSIGGRLGSEQFF

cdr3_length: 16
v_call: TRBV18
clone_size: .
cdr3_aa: CASSPFNRGPQETQYF

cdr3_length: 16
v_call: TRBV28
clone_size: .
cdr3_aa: CASSLKPGGRNEKLFF

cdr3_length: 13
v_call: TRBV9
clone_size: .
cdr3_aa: CASSPTDTRGYTF